This TCR beta chain was captured in a study of blood T cell repertoires in COVID-19. Study details: PBMCs, B-cell-depleted T cells, or T cells provided the cDNA or gDNA that made up the material.

The method was immunoSEQ multiplex PCR; TCRdb's version includes in-frame clones alone and lacks a portion of them. This sample has roughly 270,000 clones; around 84% occur once, and the top ten carry 2% to 3%. Two negative PCRs, clearance, or symptom resolution were required of recovered Cohort 3 donors. Sequenced input: PBMCs or T cells enriched from blood (not recorded which). The sequence derives from a woman in her forties or fifties who had recovered from COVID-19.

CDR3 amino acids: CASAGQSTDTQYF. The CDR3 region has the DNA TGTGCCAGCGCTGGACAGTCCACAGATACGCAGTATTTT. This chain links TRBV5-5 with TRBJ2-3; TRBD1 is a possible D gene (6 bases). The CDR3 runs to 13 residues. Germline V lookup: CDR1 SGHKS, CDR2 YYEKEE (reference sequence). Trimming shortened V by 7 bases and J by 2 bases, and 11 bases separated the two germline ends.